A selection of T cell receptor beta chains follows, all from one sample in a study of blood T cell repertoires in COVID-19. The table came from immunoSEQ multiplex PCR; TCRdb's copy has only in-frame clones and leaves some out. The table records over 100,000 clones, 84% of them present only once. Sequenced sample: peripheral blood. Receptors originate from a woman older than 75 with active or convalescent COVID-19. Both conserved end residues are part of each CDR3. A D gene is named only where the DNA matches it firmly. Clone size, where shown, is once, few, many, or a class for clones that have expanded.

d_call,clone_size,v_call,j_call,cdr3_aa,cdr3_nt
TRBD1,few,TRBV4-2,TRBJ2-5,CASSHRLETGWLETQYF,TGTGCCAGCAGCCACCGCCTTGAGACAGGGTGGTTGGAGACCCAGTACTTC
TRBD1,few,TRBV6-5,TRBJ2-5,CASSYRGARQETQYF,TGTGCCAGCAGCTACAGGGGTGCAAGACAAGAGACCCAGTACTTC
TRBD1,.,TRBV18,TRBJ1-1,CASRQGVNTEAFF,TGTGCCAGCCGACAGGGGGTGAACACTGAAGCTTTCTTT
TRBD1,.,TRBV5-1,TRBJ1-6,CASSGQGENVSPLHF,TGCGCCAGCAGCGGACAGGGGGAAAATGTCTCACCCCTCCACTTT
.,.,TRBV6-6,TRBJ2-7,CASSYPGSYEQYF,TGTGCCAGCAGTTACCCCGGTTCCTACGAGCAGTACTTC
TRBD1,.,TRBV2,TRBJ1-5,CASSPGGLSNQPQHF,TGTGCCAGCAGCCCAGGGGGCCTTAGCAATCAGCCCCAGCATTTT
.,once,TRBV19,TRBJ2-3,CASSMVVASSYTDTQYF,TGTGCCAGTAGTATGGTGGTCGCGTCTTCCTACACAGATACGCAGTATTTT
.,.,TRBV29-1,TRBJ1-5,CSVDSGDNQPQHF,TGCAGCGTTGATTCCGGGGACAATCAGCCCCAGCATTTT
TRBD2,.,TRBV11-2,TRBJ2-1,CASSPGGLGSNEQFF,TGTGCCAGCAGCCCCGGGGGACTAGGGTCCAATGAGCAGTTCTTC
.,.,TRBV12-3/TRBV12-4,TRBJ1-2,CASSSSRGDSYTF,TGTGCCAGCAGTTCCTCCAGGGGCGACAGCTACACCTTC
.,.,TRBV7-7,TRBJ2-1,CASSPEAGLGEQFF,TGTGCTAGCAGCCCGGAGGCAGGCCTAGGCGAGCAGTTCTTC
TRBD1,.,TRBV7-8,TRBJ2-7,CASSLGLTGIHYEQYF,TGTGCCAGCAGCTTAGGATTGACAGGGATACACTACGAGCAGTACTTC
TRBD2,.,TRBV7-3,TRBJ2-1,CASSVSGSPSSYNEQFF,TGTGCCAGCAGTGTTAGCGGGAGCCCGAGCTCCTACAATGAGCAGTTCTTC
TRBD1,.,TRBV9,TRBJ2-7,CASRDPTGEHLYEQYF,TGTGCCAGCAGGGACCCCACAGGGGAACATCTTTACGAGCAGTACTTC
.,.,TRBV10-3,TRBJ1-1,CAISASRENTEAFF,TGTGCCATCAGTGCCTCCAGGGAGAACACTGAAGCTTTCTTT
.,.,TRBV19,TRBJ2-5,CASSIYRDVQETQYF,TGTGCCAGTAGTATCTACAGGGATGTCCAAGAGACCCAGTACTTC
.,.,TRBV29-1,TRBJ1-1,CSVGGGSALAFF,TGCAGCGTTGGAGGAGGCTCTGCCCTTGCTTTCTTT